These 29 T cell receptor beta chains were sequenced from one sample in a study of Tregs in tolerant kidney transplant recipients. Repertoires were generated with immunoSEQ multiplex PCR, while TCRdb's copy carries only in-frame clones and drops some. The sample consists of some 90,000 clones, around nine tenths of them appearing once. Source material: CD8+ T cells from blood. The source of these receptors is a human donor in good health.

This clone was recorded once. The CDR3 loop is CASSLRHSPYATNEKLFF. The CDR3 nucleotides read TGTGCCAGCAGTTTAAGACACAGCCCCTATGCAACTAATGAAAAACTGTTTTTT. V is TRBV27 and J is TRBJ1-4; D is ambiguous. Between the trimmed V and J ends, which lost 2 bases and 0 bases, there was a span of 16 bases. Per the germline V gene, CDR1 is MNHEY and CDR2 is SMNVEV (reference sequence). The CDR3 extends over 18 amino acids.

The chain links TRBV7-9 to TRBJ2-7; D may be TRBD2 (6 bases). Trimming took off 4 bases at V and 2 bases at J, with 18 bases between the two ends. Germline loops: CDR1 SEHNR, CDR2 FQNEAQ (reference sequence). The CDR3 totals 16 residues. For the CDR3, the DNA is TGTGCCAGCAGCTCCTTCATTCCGGGACTCACCTACGAGCAGTACTTC. It yields the protein CASSSFIPGLTYEQYF.

The CDR3 DNA reads TGTGCCAGCAGTGATTCCCGGGTGGGCTACACCTTC. Translation gives CASSDSRVGYTF. This sequence joins TRBV6-1 and TRBJ1-2; D is unclear. Germline loops: CDR1 MNHNS, CDR2 SASEGT. There are 12 residues in the CDR3. V shed 3 bases and J shed 8 bases, with 10 bases lying between them.

The chain employs TRBV19 and TRBJ1-2; 8 bases line up with TRBD1. The CDR3 totals 13 residues. Germline V gene data show CDR1 as LNHDA and CDR2 as SQIVND (reference sequence). Losses at the gene ends were 8 bases for V and 0 bases for J; bases not matched to a gene: 2. For the CDR3, the DNA is TGTGCCAGTGGACAGGGTACTAACTATGGCTACACCTTC. Translation: CASGQGTNYGYTF. Complete variable domain (other parts from reference TRBV19 and TRBJ1-2): DGGITQSPKYLFRKEGQNVTLSCEQNLNHDAMYWYRQDPGQGLRLIYYSQIVNDFQKGDIAEGYSVSREKKESFPLTVTSAQKNPTAFYLCASGQGTNYGYTFGSGTRLTVV.

This chain uses TRBV7-9 with TRBJ2-5; the D gene is possibly TRBD1 (5 bases). The length of the CDR3 is 15 residues. Germline V gives CDR1 SEHNR, CDR2 FQNEAQ (reference sequence). Trimming pared 4 bases from V and 2 bases from J, leaving 14 bases between. This CDR3 is CASSSWQDTQETQYF. The CDR3 coding sequence is TGTGCCAGCAGCTCGTGGCAGGACACACAAGAGACCCAGTACTTC.

The chain uses TRBV10-3 and TRBJ2-3, with D maybe TRBD1 (6 bases). The germline CDR1 and CDR2 sequences are ENHRY and SYGVKD. V lost 4 bases and J 4 bases, leaving 12 bases between the germline ends. The CDR3 is 14 residues long. In DNA form, the CDR3 reads TGTGCCATCAGTGGTTGGGGGCCCCCAGATACGCAGTATTTT. Its translation is CAISGWGPPDTQYF.

The J gene is TRBJ2-3, the V gene TRBV18; D not resolved. CDR1 and CDR2 (germline): KGHSH, LQKENI. V lost 0 bases and J lost 6, with 13 bases in between. The CDR3 is 15 residues long. Here the CDR3 reads CASSPPRFWLDTQYF. The CDR3 DNA sequence: TGTGCCAGCTCACCACCCCGTTTTTGGTTGGATACGCAGTATTTT. Full variable domain (outside the CDR3, taken from reference TRBV18 and TRBJ2-3): NAGVMQNPRHLVRRRGQEARLRCSPMKGHSHVYWYRQLPEEGLKFMVYLQKENIIDESGMPKERFSAEFPKEGPSILRIQQVVRGDSAAYFCASSPPRFWLDTQYFGPGTRLTVL.

The chain has TRBV7-8 and TRBJ2-3; 11 nucleotides match TRBD2. Per germline, CDR1 SGHVS and CDR2 FQNEAQ. The CDR3 has 16 amino acids. Trimming at V came to 4 bases and at J to 2 bases, leaving 5 bases not matched to a gene. The chain's CDR3 is CASSSGLAEVTDTQYF. The CDR3 DNA is TGTGCCAGCAGCTCGGGACTAGCGGAGGTCACAGATACGCAGTATTTT.

The V gene is TRBV11-2, the J gene TRBJ2-7, with no clear D. CDR1 is SGHAT and CDR2 is FQNNGV in the germline V gene. CDR3 length: 13 residues. V was clipped by 5 bases and J by 3 bases, with 11 bases between them. The CDR3 loop reads CASSPRTFYEQYF. In DNA form, the CDR3 reads TGTGCCAGCAGCCCCAGGACCTTCTACGAGCAGTACTTC.

The rearrangement links TRBV27 to TRBJ2-7; no firm D call. The CDR3 is made up of 11 amino acids. In germline, CDR1 is MNHEY, CDR2 SMNVEV (reference sequence). The germline V and J ends were trimmed by 3 bases and 3 bases, with 3 bases remaining between them. DNA of the CDR3: TGTGCCAGCAGTTTGGGCTACGAGCAGTACTTC. Amino acid sequence: CASSLGYEQYF.

V and J are TRBV19 and TRBJ2-1, with 9 bases fitting TRBD1. The CDR3 sequence is 13 residues long. Trimming removed 9 bases from V and 5 bases from J; junction bases left unmatched: 5. Germline values: CDR1 LNHDA, CDR2 SQIVND (reference sequence). The CDR3 DNA reads as TGTGCCAGCACAGGGGGCTTCCACAATGAGCAGTTCTTC. Its protein product is CASTGGFHNEQFF. The full variable domain, completed using reference TRBV19 and TRBJ2-1, is DGGITQSPKYLFRKEGQNVTLSCEQNLNHDAMYWYRQDPGQGLRLIYYSQIVNDFQKGDIAEGYSVSREKKESFPLTVTSAQKNPTAFYLCASTGGFHNEQFFGPGTRLTVL.

The chain recombines TRBV6-4 with TRBJ2-1; 9 nucleotides line up with TRBD2. The CDR3 spans 18 residues. CDR1 and CDR2 from the germline V gene are MRHNA and SNTAGT. Trimming took 6 bases from V and 9 from J; bases not matched to a gene: 21. The CDR3 nucleotides read TGTGCCAGCAGCCCCGGACTAGCGCGGCACCTGGGTACGGGTGAGCAGTTCTTC. Translation gives CASSPGLARHLGTGEQFF.

The gene calls are TRBV11-3 and TRBJ2-2; maybe TRBD2 (7 bases). CDR3 length: 16 amino acids. Looked up from germline, CDR1 is SGHNT and CDR2 is YENEEA. V dropped 5 bases and J dropped 0 bases, with 13 bases sitting between them. The CDR3 DNA is TGTGCCAGCAGCCCCCGCGGGGGCCCGAACACCGGGGAGCTGTTTTTT. Translated: CASSPRGGPNTGELFF.

J is TRBJ1-1 and V is TRBV6-6; possibly TRBD1 for D (5 bases). Deletions cut 10 bases from V and 0 bases from J, with 18 bases between. Germline loops: CDR1 MNHNY, CDR2 SVGAGI (reference sequence). The CDR3 contains 15 residues. As DNA, the CDR3 is TGTGCCATCAGAAACCCCGAAGGGGTGAACACTGAAGCTTTCTTT. It translates to CAIRNPEGVNTEAFF.

The chain has TRBV21-1 and TRBJ2-7; the D segment call TRBD2 is taken from the table without a DNA check. TRBV21-1 is termed a pseudogene. CDR3 length equals 15 residues. The CDR3: CASSTGSGGSYEQYF. CDR3 sequence (DNA): TGTGCCAGCAGCACCGGGAGCGGCGGCTCCTACGAGCAGTACTTC.

The chain recombines TRBV7-9 with TRBJ1-2; a possible D gene is TRBD1 (5 bases). Looked up from germline, CDR1 is SEHNR and CDR2 is FQNEAQ (reference sequence). This CDR3 is 15 amino acids long. The V gene lost 2 bases and the J gene lost 0 bases, with 10 bases spanning the gap. CDR3 DNA: TGTGCCAGCAGCTTAAGCGACAGTGCTAACTATGGCTACACCTTC. As protein: CASSLSDSANYGYTF.

The chain uses TRBV30 and TRBJ1-1; TRBD1 matches 10 bases. This CDR3 has 15 amino acids. With V trimmed by 2 bases and J by 3 bases, 6 bases remained unmatched. CDR1 is GTSNPN and CDR2 is SVGIG in the germline V gene (reference sequence). Here the CDR3 DNA reads TGTGCCTGGAGTCCCGGGACAGGGGTGGACACTGAAGCTTTCTTT. This codes for CAWSPGTGVDTEAFF.

The chain has TRBV11-2 and TRBJ1-2; the D gene is possibly TRBD1 (5 bases). Germline loops: CDR1 SGHAT, CDR2 FQNNGV. The CDR3 is made up of 12 amino acids. The V and J ends lost 3 bases and 8 bases respectively, with 10 bases between them. The CDR3 reads CASSFPGDGYTF. The CDR3 region has the DNA TGTGCCAGCAGCTTTCCCGGGGACGGCTACACCTTC. Full variable domain (missing parts from reference TRBV11-2 and TRBJ1-2): EAGVAQSPRYKIIEKRQSVAFWCNPISGHATLYWYQQILGQGPKLLIQFQNNGVVDDSQLPKDRFSAERLKGVDSTLKIQPAKLEDSAVYLCASSFPGDGYTFGSGTRLTVV.

The chain couples TRBV5-4 to TRBJ2-7; D is unclear. Per the germline V gene, CDR1 is SGHNT and CDR2 is YYREEE (reference sequence). The CDR3 runs to 12 residues. Trimming removed 0 bases from V and 1 base from J, with 2 bases in between. CDR3 residues: CASSLASYEQYF. CDR3 DNA sequence: TGTGCCAGCAGCTTGGCGTCCTACGAGCAGTACTTC. The full variable domain, rest sourced from reference TRBV5-4 and TRBJ2-7, is ETGVTQSPTHLIKTRGQQVTLRCSSQSGHNTVSWYQQALGQGPQFIFQYYREEENGRGNFPPRFSGLQFPNYSSELNVNALELDDSALYLCASSLASYEQYFGPGTRLTVT.

The chain uses TRBV4-2 and TRBJ2-1; 10 bases agree with TRBD1. This CDR3 is built from 16 residues. Trimming took 5 bases from V and 10 from J; bases not matched to a gene: 14. Germline lookup yields CDR1 LGHNA and CDR2 YNFKEQ. The CDR3 spells CASSTSGTGDPEEQFF. CDR3 coding DNA: TGTGCCAGCAGCACCTCCGGGACAGGGGATCCAGAAGAGCAGTTCTTC.

The chain has TRBV6-5 and TRBJ2-7; D is ambiguous. Germline CDR1 and CDR2: MNHEY and SVGAGI. CDR3 size: 12 residues. The V end lost 3 bases, the J end lost 4 bases, and 7 bases lay between the germline ends. DNA of the CDR3: TGTGCCAGCAGTTATTGGGGATACGAGCAGTACTTC. This translates into CASSYWGYEQYF.

The chain uses TRBV9 and TRBJ1-2, with 10 positions matching TRBD1. CDR3 length: 17 amino acids. Germline CDR1 SGDLS, CDR2 YYNGEE. J was trimmed by 7 bases and V by 0 bases; bases with no gene match: 12. The CDR3 here is CASSVAFGGQGPFGYTF. The CDR3 DNA is TGTGCCAGCAGCGTAGCCTTCGGGGGACAGGGGCCCTTTGGCTACACCTTC.

J is TRBJ2-3 and V is TRBV18, with 7 bases matching TRBD2. The V and J ends lost 2 bases and 3 bases, in that order; junction bases with no gene match: 8. Germline V gives CDR1 KGHSH, CDR2 LQKENI. This CDR3 has 16 residues. CDR3 loop: CASSPRTSVTTDTQYF. The CDR3 DNA follows: TGTGCCAGCTCACCAAGAACTAGCGTGACGACAGATACGCAGTATTTT.

Here the CDR3 DNA reads TGCAGCGTTGTAGAGCTTGGCTCCTACAATGAGCAGTTCTTC. Translated, it gives CSVVELGSYNEQFF. The chain is built from TRBV29-1 and TRBJ2-1, with D hard to call. Germline V CDR1 and CDR2: SQVTM, ANQGSEA. V was trimmed by 4 bases and J by 0 bases, leaving 10 bases between them. The CDR3 runs to 14 residues.

The chain combines TRBV5-8 with TRBJ1-2, with D hard to call. Germline CDR1 SGHTS, CDR2 YDEGEE. V lost 7 bases and J 6 bases, leaving 16 bases between the germline ends. This CDR3 comprises 13 residues. CDR3 amino acids: CASGQPLLDGYTF. The CDR3 DNA sequence: TGTGCCAGCGGCCAGCCACTTTTGGATGGCTACACCTTC. Based on the CDR3 plus reference TRBV5-8 and TRBJ1-2, the full variable domain is EAGVTQSPTHLIKTRGQQATLRCSPISGHTSVYWYQQALGLGLQFLLWYDEGEERNRGNFPPRFSGRQFPNYSSELNVNALELEDSALYLCASGQPLLDGYTFGSGTRLTVV.

The chain couples TRBV4-2 to TRBJ2-7, with a tentative D call TRBD2 (6 bases). Trimming cost V 5 bases and J 4 bases, with 18 bases left between them. There are 15 residues in the CDR3. CDR1 is LGHNA, CDR2 YNFKEQ, per germline. The CDR3 protein is CASSGPFAGPYEQYF. CDR3 nucleotides: TGTGCCAGCAGCGGGCCTTTTGCGGGGCCGTACGAGCAGTACTTC.

This clone was observed once. V is TRBV30 and J is TRBJ2-3, with unresolved D. CDR3 size: 11 residues. The V end was cut by 4 bases, the J end by 5 bases, with 7 bases between. Germline CDR1 GTSNPN, CDR2 SVGIG (reference sequence). The CDR3 reads CAWTLQDTQYF. The CDR3 DNA reads TGTGCCTGGACACTCCAAGATACGCAGTATTTT.

V and J are TRBV29-1 and TRBJ2-1, with a weak D call TRBD2 (5 bases). Germline V lookup: CDR1 SQVTM, CDR2 ANQGSEA. This CDR3 is 14 amino acids long. V was cut by 0 bases and J by 3 bases, with 9 bases left in between. Here the CDR3 reads CSVEEWESYNEQFF. In DNA form, the CDR3 reads TGCAGCGTTGAAGAGTGGGAGAGCTACAATGAGCAGTTCTTC.

This chain joins TRBV5-1 and TRBJ2-2; 9 bases are shared with TRBD1. The V gene's germline CDR1 is SGHRS and CDR2 YFSETQ. The trim removed 5 bases at V and 7 bases at J, leaving 9 bases unmatched. This CDR3 is built from 15 residues. The CDR3: CASREGQGSVGELFF. The DNA of the CDR3 is TGCGCCAGCAGGGAAGGACAGGGGAGCGTCGGGGAGCTGTTTTTT.